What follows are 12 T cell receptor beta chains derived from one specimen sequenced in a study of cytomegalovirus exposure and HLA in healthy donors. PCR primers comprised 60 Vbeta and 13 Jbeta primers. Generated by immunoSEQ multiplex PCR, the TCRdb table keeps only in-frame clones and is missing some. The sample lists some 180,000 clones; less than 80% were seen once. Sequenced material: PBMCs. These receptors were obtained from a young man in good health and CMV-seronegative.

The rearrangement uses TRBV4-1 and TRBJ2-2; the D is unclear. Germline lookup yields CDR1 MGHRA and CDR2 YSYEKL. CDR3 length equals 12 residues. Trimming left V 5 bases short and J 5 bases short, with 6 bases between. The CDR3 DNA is TGCGCCAGCAGCGCCGGGACCGGGGAGCTGTTTTTT. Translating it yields CASSAGTGELFF.

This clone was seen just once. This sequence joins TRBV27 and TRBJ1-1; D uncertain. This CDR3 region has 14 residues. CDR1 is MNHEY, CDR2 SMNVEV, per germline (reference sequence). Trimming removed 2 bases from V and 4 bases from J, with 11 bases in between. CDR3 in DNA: TGTGCCAGCAGTTTAGGCGGGATAGGCACTGAAGCTTTCTTT. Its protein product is CASSLGGIGTEAFF.

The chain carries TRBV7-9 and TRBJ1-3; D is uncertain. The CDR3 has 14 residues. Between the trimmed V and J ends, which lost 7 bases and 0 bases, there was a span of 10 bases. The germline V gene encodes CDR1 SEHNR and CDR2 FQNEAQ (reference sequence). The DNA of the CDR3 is TGTGCCAGCATACCGCCAGTCTCTGGAAACACCATATATTTT. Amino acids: CASIPPVSGNTIYF. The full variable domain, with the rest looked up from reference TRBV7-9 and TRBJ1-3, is DTGVSQNPRHKITKRGQNVTFRCDPISEHNRLYWYRQTLGQGPEFLTYFQNEAQLEKSRLLSDRFSAERPKGSFSTLEIQRTEQGDSAMYLCASIPPVSGNTIYFGEGSWLTVV.

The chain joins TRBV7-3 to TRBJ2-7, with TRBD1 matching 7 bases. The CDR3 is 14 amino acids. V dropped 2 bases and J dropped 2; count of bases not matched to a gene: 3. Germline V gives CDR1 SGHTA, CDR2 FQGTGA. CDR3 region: CASSLGQGAYEQYF. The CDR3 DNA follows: TGTGCCAGCAGCTTAGGCCAGGGGGCCTACGAGCAGTACTTC.

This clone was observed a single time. The CDR3 DNA reads TGTGCCACCAGCAGAGCTGGGACAGGGGTGGTCGAGCAGTACTTC. Protein product: CATSRAGTGVVEQYF. The chain uses TRBV15 and TRBJ2-7; 10 bases map to TRBD1. Germline CDR1 LNHNV, CDR2 YYDKDF (reference sequence). The CDR3 covers 15 residues. J lost 6 bases, V lost 1 base, and 6 bases had no gene match.

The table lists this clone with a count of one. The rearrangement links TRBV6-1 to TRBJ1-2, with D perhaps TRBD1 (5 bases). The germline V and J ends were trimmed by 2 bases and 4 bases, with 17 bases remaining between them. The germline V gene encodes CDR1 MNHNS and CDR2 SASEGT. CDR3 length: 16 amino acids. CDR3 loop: CASSEFGSTGLYGYTF. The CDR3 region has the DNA TGTGCCAGCAGTGAATTTGGCTCGACGGGACTCTATGGCTACACCTTC.

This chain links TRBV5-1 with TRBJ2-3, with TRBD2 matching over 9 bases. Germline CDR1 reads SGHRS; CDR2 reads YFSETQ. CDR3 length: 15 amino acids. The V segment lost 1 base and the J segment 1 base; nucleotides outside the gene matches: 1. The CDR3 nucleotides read TGCGCCAGCAGCTTGCAGCGGGGGGGCACAGATACGCAGTATTTT. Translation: CASSLQRGGTDTQYF.

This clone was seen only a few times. CDR3 nucleotides: TGTGCCAGCAGGACAAACGAGATGAACACTGAAGCTTTCTTT. It codes for CASRTNEMNTEAFF. This chain uses TRBV28 with TRBJ1-1; no definite D call. The germline V gene has CDR1 MDHEN and CDR2 SYDVKM. The CDR3 runs 14 residues. V lost 6 bases, J lost 0 bases, and 11 bases lay in between.

In DNA form, the CDR3 reads TGTGCCAGCAGTTTATCGGGAGGGAGCATGAACACTGAAGCTTTCTTT. This gives the protein CASSLSGGSMNTEAFF. The chain links TRBV27 to TRBJ1-1; D remains unclear. CDR3 length equals 16 residues. The germline gives CDR1 MNHEY, CDR2 SMNVEV (reference sequence). Deletions cut 0 bases from V and 0 bases from J, with 11 bases between.

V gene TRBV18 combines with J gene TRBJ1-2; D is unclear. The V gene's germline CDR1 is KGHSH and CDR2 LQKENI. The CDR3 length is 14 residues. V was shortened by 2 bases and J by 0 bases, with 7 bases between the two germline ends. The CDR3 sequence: CASSPYQANYGYTF. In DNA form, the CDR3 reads TGTGCCAGCTCACCATATCAGGCTAACTATGGCTACACCTTC.

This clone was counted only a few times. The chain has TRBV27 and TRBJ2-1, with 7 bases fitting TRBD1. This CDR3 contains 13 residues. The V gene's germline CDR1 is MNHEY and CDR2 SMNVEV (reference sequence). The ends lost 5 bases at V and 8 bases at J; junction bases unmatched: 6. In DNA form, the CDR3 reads TGTGCCAGCAGTCTATACAGGGGCTATGAGCAGTTCTTC. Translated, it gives CASSLYRGYEQFF.

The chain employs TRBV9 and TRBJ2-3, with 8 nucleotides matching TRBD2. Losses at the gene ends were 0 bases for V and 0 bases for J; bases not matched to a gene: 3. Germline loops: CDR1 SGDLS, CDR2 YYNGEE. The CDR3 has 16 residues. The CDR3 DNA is TGTGCCAGCAGCGTAGAGATAGCGGGAAGCACAGATACGCAGTATTTT. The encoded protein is CASSVEIAGSTDTQYF.